The 10 T cell receptor beta chains below all came from one sample that was sequenced in a study of blood T cells in healthy people across ages. Together with a sample-barcoded 5' primer, a J-beta primer mix was included in a second PCR lasting about 7 to 11 cycles. MiXCR, run by TCRdb on the 5' RACE reads, gives a single entry per CDR3 protein. This sample has 780,000 or so distinct CDR3 sequences; more than 55% occur once, and the top ten carry 20% to 30%. Sequencing was done on a sample of blood. Receptors originate from a man aged 35 to 55 in good health.

CDR3 region: CASSLLVASYNEQFF. The DNA of the CDR3 is TGTGCCAGCAGCTTACTCGTTGCGTCCTACAATGAGCAGTTCTTC. The chain recombines TRBV5-6 with TRBJ2-1, with D unresolved. V was clipped by 2 bases and J by 1 base, with 10 bases between them. This CDR3 is built from 15 residues. Germline V gene lookup returns CDR1 SGHDT and CDR2 YYEEEE.

This clonotype has only a few counts. The CDR3 here is CASRRGYNEQFF. DNA for the CDR3: TGTGCCAGCCGAAGGGGGTACAATGAGCAGTTCTTC. The chain employs TRBV28 and TRBJ2-1; TRBD1 might be the D (6 bases). CDR3 length: 12 amino acids. Germline V gene sequence: CDR1 MDHEN, CDR2 SYDVKM. The V end lost 8 bases, the J end lost 4 bases, and 9 bases lay between the germline ends. The entire variable domain, with the rest obtained from reference TRBV28 and TRBJ2-1, is as follows: DVKVTQSSRYLVKRTGEKVFLECVQDMDHENMFWYRQDPGLGLRLIYFSYDVKMKEKGDIPEGYSVSREKKERFSLILESASTNQTSMYLCASRRGYNEQFFGPGTRLTVL.

This clonotype was counted once. The chain links TRBV6-1 to TRBJ2-7, with a tentative D call TRBD2 (6 bases). V dropped 7 bases and J dropped 3 bases, with 16 bases sitting between them. The CDR3 runs to 14 residues. Germline V lookup: CDR1 MNHNS, CDR2 SASEGT. The CDR3 DNA reads as TGTGCCAGCATAATGATAGCGGAAAACTACGAGCAGTACTTC. Its protein product is CASIMIAENYEQYF.

The chain employs TRBV12-3 or TRBV12-4 and TRBJ2-3, with D maybe TRBD1 (5 bases). Trimming removed 6 bases from V and 8 bases from J, with 12 bases in between. The CDR3 is 12 residues long. CDR3 region: CASSSGSGTQYF. Written as DNA, the CDR3 is TGTGCCAGCAGCTCAGGGTCAGGTACGCAGTATTTT.

This clonotype showed up just a few times. The rearrangement uses TRBV6-5 and TRBJ1-2, with TRBD1 as a possible D gene (5 bases). The CDR3 loop spans 14 amino acids. Deletions cut 0 bases from V and 5 bases from J, with 10 bases between. Per germline, CDR1 MNHEY and CDR2 SVGAGI. The CDR3 DNA follows: TGTGCCAGCAGTTACTCGCAGGGATCTTATGGCTACACCTTC. This sequence encodes CASSYSQGSYGYTF.

This chain connects TRBV29-1 to TRBJ2-3; D gene uncertain. CDR1 is SQVTM and CDR2 is ANQGSEA in the germline V gene. V shed 4 bases and J shed 8 bases, with 13 bases lying between them. The CDR3 runs 12 residues. This chain's CDR3 is CSVVRGPSTQYF. CDR3 in DNA: TGCAGCGTTGTTCGTGGACCTAGTACGCAGTATTTT.

In DNA, the CDR3 is TGTGCCAGCAGCGTAGCCGGGGGTGAAAAACTGTTTTTT. Its protein is CASSVAGGEKLFF. The chain is built from TRBV9 and TRBJ1-4; tentative D call: TRBD1 (5 bases). CDR1 SGDLS and CDR2 YYNGEE come from the germline V gene. V lost 0 bases and J lost 7, with 7 bases in between. The CDR3 has 13 residues.

The chain is built from TRBV11-2 and TRBJ2-1; D is unresolved. This CDR3 has 14 amino acids. Germline V gene sequence: CDR1 SGHAT, CDR2 FQNNGV. V lost 1 base to trimming and J lost 9 bases, with 13 bases between them. In DNA form, the CDR3 reads TGTGCCAGCAGCTTAGTGGTTCCCAAAGGTGAGCAGTTCTTC. Amino acid sequence: CASSLVVPKGEQFF.

The chain is built from TRBV7-2 and TRBJ2-7; D call uncertain. The CDR3 covers 14 residues. Germline-derived CDR1 and CDR2 are SGHTA and FQGNSA. Trimming took 1 base from V and 7 from J, leaving 14 bases between them. The CDR3 DNA sequence: TGTGCCAGCAGCTTAGGCGGAGCTATGACGGAGCAGTACTTC. Amino acids: CASSLGGAMTEQYF.

The rearrangement links TRBV12-3 or TRBV12-4 to TRBJ2-5, with TRBD1 matching 11 bases. V shed 8 bases and J 5 bases; nucleotides not matched to a gene: 7. CDR3 length equals 14 residues. The DNA of the CDR3 is TGTGCCAGCGCCCGGACAGGGGGCGAGGAGACCCAGTACTTC. It specifies CASARTGGEETQYF.